The present T cell receptor (beta chain) was sequenced within a study of blood T cell repertoires in COVID-19. Whole-study context: The study drew acute and convalescent COVID-19 samples from the United States, Italy and Spain. In each case, the material was cDNA or gDNA derived from T cells, B-cell-depleted T cells, or PBMCs.

The CDR3 has 17 amino acids. Germline CDR1 MGHRA, CDR2 YSYEKL. V was clipped by 3 bases and J by 7 bases; unmatched bases: 12. Per the authors' pipeline: Counts of nucleated cells, estimated from reference gene primer amplification, were obtained. Assay used: immunoSEQ multiplex PCR; TCRdb lists only in-frame clones, some missing. V and J calls and clone size follow that table, whereas D and trimming were derived from the DNA. Counted here are some 86,000 clones, over 70% occurring once; the ten biggest clones make up approximately 34%. The chain carries TRBV4-1 and TRBJ1-6; 7 bases are shared with TRBD1. This TCR derives from a woman over 75 with active or convalescent COVID-19. Sequencing was performed on peripheral blood. DNA of the CDR3: TGCGCCAGCAGCCAGCAGGGACAGAAAAAGTTCAATTCACCCCTCCACTTT. As protein: CASSQQGQKKFNSPLHF.